This T cell receptor (beta chain) was recovered during a study of OX40 agonist ivuxolimab in advanced cancers. Study-wide context: Participants, around 80% male, averaged around 60 years of age, ranging from about 20 to 80. Three patients got partial responses; one had hepatocellular carcinoma and two had cutaneous melanoma. Overall study results and limits: People who partly responded at 0.1-3.0 mg/kg had some of the least clonal expansion seen. More expanded clones were found, on average, in CD8+ than in CD4+ T cells.

Details on this clone: The target antigen is unknown.

Profiling relied on immunoSEQ multiplex PCR, and the TCRdb table lists in-frame clones only, not all of them. Seen here are around 46,000 clones, roughly nine tenths observed once, and the top ten hold 10% to 15%. This CDR3 is 16 amino acids long. Sequences were derived from CD4+ or CD8+ T cells sorted from blood, sampled in a trial of the OX40 agonist ivuxolimab. The rearrangement links TRBV12-2 to TRBJ2-3; the D call in the table, TRBD2, was not verified against the DNA. TRBV12-2 is tagged as a pseudogene. This sequence originates from an adult with an advanced solid tumor such as melanoma, head and neck, liver or kidney cancer. The DNA of the CDR3 is TGTGCAAGTCGCTCCTTAGCGGGGGCAGACACAGATACGCAGTATTTT. This sequence encodes CASRSLAGADTDTQYF.